This T cell receptor (beta chain) was observed in a study of cytomegalovirus exposure and HLA in healthy donors. Turning to the study itself: Within an early data release were approximately 85 million unique TCRs drawn from HLA-typed donors.

Germline V lookup: CDR1 DFQATT, CDR2 SNEGSKA (reference sequence). This CDR3 is built from 11 residues. Between the trimmed V and J ends, which lost 5 bases and 4 bases, there was a span of 9 bases. Study outcomes and limitations: Apparent HLA restriction characterized most CMV-associated TCR beta chains in a later analysis.

Vbeta (60) and Jbeta (13) primers were used in the PCR. The repertoire was sequenced with immunoSEQ multiplex PCR; TCRdb's copy has only in-frame clones and lacks some. The sample has some 120,000 clones, about 70% seen once. Regarding this clone: Its cognate antigen is unknown.

Sequencing was done on a sample of PBMCs. The receptor was isolated from a human donor in good health. The V call is TRBV20-1, the J call TRBJ2-7; tentatively, D is TRBD2 (5 bases). DNA for the CDR3: TGCAGTGCTCAAGGAGGTTACGAGCAGTACTTC. This codes for CSAQGGYEQYF.